The 21 T cell receptor beta chains below all came from one sample that was sequenced in a study of Ad26.COV2.S vaccination and SARS-CoV-2 variants. Sample treatment: roughly 19 received Ad26.COV2.S at low or high dose, single or two shots; about 5 received placebo; per-sample allocation not given. The samples date from day 63 after the first vaccine or placebo injection. The method was immunoSEQ multiplex PCR; TCRdb's version includes in-frame clones alone and lacks a portion of them. The sample has some 450,000 clones, about 90% seen once. The sample in question was peripheral blood, obtained in a trial of Ad26.COV2.S vaccine versus placebo. Every receptor here comes from a person aged 18-65 years who received the Ad26.COV2.S COVID-19 vaccine or a placebo.

As for this clone: Distinct nucleotide sequences in the sample also encode this CDR3. The chain couples TRBV28 to TRBJ1-2, with 8 bases lining up with TRBD1. Germline V gene sequence: CDR1 MDHEN, CDR2 SYDVKM. J gave up 4 bases and V 6 bases, and 4 bases lay outside the gene matches. This CDR3 is 13 amino acids long. CDR3 residues: CASSRDRGYGYTF. CDR3 nucleotide sequence: TGTGCCAGCAGCCGAGACAGGGGCTATGGCTACACCTTC.

This chain connects TRBV6-2 or TRBV6-3 to TRBJ1-5; possibly TRBD1 for D (5 bases). CDR1 and CDR2 (germline): MNHEY, SVGEGT. The CDR3 consists of 14 residues. Trimming shortened V by 5 bases and J by 2 bases, and 10 bases separated the two germline ends. The CDR3 is CASSPGNRNQPQHF. The CDR3 DNA reads as TGTGCCAGCAGTCCAGGGAATCGCAATCAGCCCCAGCATTTT.

V usage is TRBV28 and J usage is TRBJ2-2; D gene unclear. Looked up from germline, CDR1 is MDHEN and CDR2 is SYDVKM. The CDR3 is 14 amino acids. Trimming removed 2 bases from V and 7 bases from J, with 11 bases in between. Here the CDR3 reads CASSLPRVVGELFF. The DNA of the CDR3 is TGTGCCAGCAGTTTACCCAGAGTGGTCGGGGAGCTGTTTTTT.

J is TRBJ2-7 and V is TRBV27, with D perhaps TRBD1 or TRBD2 (5 bases each). The CDR3 is made up of 15 amino acids. Germline V gene data show CDR1 as MNHEY and CDR2 as SMNVEV (reference sequence). V gave up 3 bases and J gave up 3 bases, with 15 bases separating them. CDR3 in amino acids: CASSFIRGSIYEQYF. The CDR3 DNA reads TGTGCCAGCAGTTTCATACGGGGCAGTATCTACGAGCAGTACTTC.

This rearrangement joins TRBV9 to TRBJ2-1; D is tentatively TRBD1 or TRBD2 (5 bases each). Germline CDR1 is SGDLS and CDR2 is YYNGEE. There are 14 residues in the CDR3. The V gene lost 4 bases and the J gene lost 4 bases, with 12 bases spanning the gap. CDR3 protein: CASSSGTNYNEQFF. CDR3 coding DNA: TGTGCCAGCAGCTCCGGGACCAATTACAATGAGCAGTTCTTC. The whole variable domain, filled in from reference TRBV9 and TRBJ2-1, reads DSGVTQTPKHLITATGQRVTLRCSPRSGDLSVYWYQQSLDQGLQFLIQYYNGEERAKGNILERFSAQQFPDLHSELNLSSLELGDSALYFCASSSGTNYNEQFFGPGTRLTVL.

The gene calls are TRBV7-3 and TRBJ1-6; D call uncertain. V dropped 6 bases and J dropped 12 bases, with 12 bases sitting between them. Germline V gene sequence: CDR1 SGHTA, CDR2 FQGTGA. The CDR3 has 12 amino acids. CDR3: CASSFTDGPLHF. In DNA, the CDR3 is TGTGCCAGCAGTTTCACCGACGGACCCCTCCACTTT.

The genes are TRBV27 and TRBJ1-6, with a tentative D call TRBD1 (5 bases). This CDR3 region has 16 residues. Germline lookup yields CDR1 MNHEY and CDR2 SMNVEV (reference sequence). Trimming left V 7 bases short and J 3 bases short, with 16 bases between. The CDR3 region is CASTPKGRNYNSPLHF. CDR3 DNA: TGTGCCAGCACCCCAAAGGGGAGAAACTATAATTCACCCCTCCACTTT.

The chain combines TRBV29-1 with TRBJ2-7; 9 nucleotides align to TRBD2. Losses at the gene ends were 5 bases for V and 5 bases for J; bases not matched to a gene: 10. Per the germline V gene, CDR1 is SQVTM and CDR2 is ANQGSEA. There are 14 residues in the CDR3. The CDR3 here is CSVIAGGRANEQYF. The CDR3 coding sequence is TGCAGCGTTATTGCGGGGGGGAGGGCTAACGAGCAGTACTTC.

This clone was recorded once. The V and J genes are TRBV10-3 and TRBJ1-1; 7 bases map to TRBD1. J was trimmed by 3 bases and V by 5 bases; bases with no gene match: 0. The CDR3 totals 12 residues. Germline V lookup: CDR1 ENHRY, CDR2 SYGVKD. The CDR3 DNA is TGTGCCATCAGTCAGGGGGACACTGAAGCTTTCTTT. Encoded protein: CAISQGDTEAFF.

This clone was detected only once. The chain has TRBV28 and TRBJ2-3; 8 nucleotides align to TRBD1. J gave up 1 base and V 3 bases, and 3 bases lay outside the gene matches. This CDR3 is 15 amino acids long. CDR1 and CDR2 from the germline V gene are MDHEN and SYDVKM. CDR3 coding DNA: TGTGCCAGCAGTTTGGGGACAGGAGGCACAGATACGCAGTATTTT. This encodes CASSLGTGGTDTQYF.

The table lists this clone with a count of one. The rearrangement joins TRBV7-9 to TRBJ2-7; D remains unclear. CDR3 length: 13 amino acids. CDR1 and CDR2 from the germline V gene are SEHNR and FQNEAQ (reference sequence). V was trimmed by 1 base and J by 8 bases, leaving 12 bases between them. CDR3 coding DNA: TGTGCCAGCAGCTTAGATAGCCAGCCTAAGCAGTACTTC. This encodes CASSLDSQPKQYF.

V gene TRBV24-1 combines with J gene TRBJ2-7, with D hard to call. The CDR3 runs 11 residues. Germline values: CDR1 KGHDR, CDR2 SFDVKD. The V end lost 5 bases, the J end lost 5 bases, and 6 bases lay between the germline ends. This chain's CDR3 is CATSVGDEQYF. In DNA, the CDR3 is TGTGCCACCAGTGTCGGCGACGAGCAGTACTTC.

This chain uses TRBV15 with TRBJ2-1; either TRBD1 or TRBD2 may fit D (6 bases each). V gave up 2 bases and J gave up 7 bases, with 18 bases separating them. Germline V gives CDR1 LNHNV, CDR2 YYDKDF (reference sequence). This CDR3 spans 16 amino acids. The CDR3 here is CATSRPRGASVNEQFF. CDR3 DNA: TGTGCCACCAGCAGACCTAGGGGGGCATCTGTAAATGAGCAGTTCTTC.

In DNA, the CDR3 is TGTGCCAGCAGCTTAGAACAATCTGGGGCCAACGTCCTGACTTTC. It translates to CASSLEQSGANVLTF. The gene calls are TRBV7-9 and TRBJ2-6; D gene uncertain. V was clipped by 1 base and J by 1 base, with 5 bases between them. The CDR3 is made up of 15 amino acids. The germline V gene encodes CDR1 SEHNR and CDR2 FQNEAQ (reference sequence).

The chain joins TRBV5-4 to TRBJ1-3; possibly TRBD1 for D (6 bases). The V and J ends lost 3 bases and 1 base respectively, with 17 bases between them. There are 17 residues in the CDR3. From germline, CDR1 is SGHNT and CDR2 YYREEE (reference sequence). This CDR3 is CASSWGGRVRSGNTIYF. The CDR3 bases are TGTGCCAGCAGCTGGGGGGGCAGGGTGCGGTCTGGAAACACCATATATTTT.

This clone was counted once. Different DNA sequences within this sample yield the same CDR3. The gene calls are TRBV7-9 and TRBJ2-7; 7 bases match TRBD2. The germline CDR1 and CDR2 sequences are SEHNR and FQNEAQ (reference sequence). The CDR3 length is 14 residues. The ends lost 1 base at V and 4 bases at J; junction bases unmatched: 4. CDR3 coding DNA: TGTGCCAGCAGCTTAGAAGGGGAGGGGTACGAGCAGTACTTC. Protein product: CASSLEGEGYEQYF.

This clone occurred a few times. V is TRBV7-2 and J is TRBJ1-5, with D possibly being TRBD1 (6 bases). Germline V CDR1 and CDR2: SGHTA, FQGNSA. CDR3 length: 14 residues. V lost 2 bases, J lost 4 bases, and 9 bases lay in between. CDR3 in amino acids: CASSLRRGNQPQHF. CDR3 nucleotides: TGTGCCAGCAGCTTAAGGAGGGGGAATCAGCCCCAGCATTTT.

This chain joins TRBV5-5 and TRBJ2-1, with 9 bases aligning to TRBD2. CDR3 length: 17 amino acids. Germline trimming cut 4 bases from V and 4 bases from J; bases unmatched to any gene: 12. Germline CDR1 and CDR2: SGHKS and YYEKEE (reference sequence). CDR3 sequence reads: CASSQDSGSLVYNEQFF. The DNA of the CDR3 is TGTGCCAGCAGCCAGGATAGCGGGAGCTTAGTGTACAATGAGCAGTTCTTC. Filled out from reference TRBV5-5 and TRBJ2-1, the complete variable domain reads DAGVTQSPTHLIKTRGQQVTLRCSPISGHKSVSWYQQVLGQGPQFIFQYYEKEERGRGNFPDRFSARQFPNYSSELNVNALLLGDSALYLCASSQDSGSLVYNEQFFGPGTRLTVL.

This clone turned up a few times. The chain links TRBV27 to TRBJ1-6; D ambiguous. This CDR3 region has 16 residues. Germline V gene sequence: CDR1 MNHEY, CDR2 SMNVEV (reference sequence). Trimming stripped 4 bases from V and 0 bases from J, with 10 bases between. CDR3 region: CASSSQISSYNSPLHF. CDR3 nucleotide sequence: TGTGCCAGCAGTTCCCAGATTAGCTCCTATAATTCACCCCTCCACTTT.

This sequence joins TRBV27 and TRBJ2-7; 8 nucleotides agree with TRBD1. Germline V gives CDR1 MNHEY, CDR2 SMNVEV (reference sequence). The CDR3 spans 16 residues. Trimming at V came to 6 bases and at J to 2 bases, leaving 12 bases not matched to a gene. The CDR3 region is CASSAPRGTGPYEQYF. Written as DNA, the CDR3 is TGTGCCAGCAGCGCTCCCCGGGGGACAGGTCCCTACGAGCAGTACTTC.

This rearrangement joins TRBV7-9 to TRBJ1-1; TRBD1 matches at 7 bases. CDR1 SEHNR and CDR2 FQNEAQ come from the germline V gene (reference sequence). The CDR3 loop spans 17 amino acids. The ends lost 2 bases at V and 5 bases at J; junction bases unmatched: 14. The CDR3 bases are TGTGCCAGCAGCTTACGAGGCCCTACAGGGGTTAGGACTGAAGCTTTCTTT. It specifies CASSLRGPTGVRTEAFF.